The 13 T cell receptor beta chains presented below share a single source sample, sequenced in a study of cytomegalovirus exposure and HLA in healthy donors. A multiplex PCR was run with 60 Vbeta primers and 13 Jbeta primers. Clones were read by immunoSEQ multiplex PCR, and TCRdb kept only the in-frame ones, dropping some. Its table records some 120,000 clones. Material for sequencing was PBMCs. Receptors originate from a woman aged 60 to 75 in good health and CMV-seronegative.

Worth noting for this clone: Compared with germline, one end of the junction differs, possibly owing to a read error. The rearrangement uses TRBV15 and TRBJ1-3; TRBD1 matches 8 bases. The CDR3 spans 15 residues. Germline V gene lookup returns CDR1 LNHNV and CDR2 YYDKDF (reference sequence). DNA for the CDR3: TGTGCCACCCGCAGACAGGGGATCTCTGGAAACACCATATATTTT. This sequence encodes CATRRQGISGNTIYF.

The chain carries TRBV2 and TRBJ2-1; perhaps TRBD1 as D (6 bases). The CDR3 totals 11 residues. V was trimmed by 9 bases and J by 6 bases, leaving 9 bases between them. The germline CDR1 and CDR2 sequences are SNHLY and FYNNEI. The CDR3 bases are TGTGCCAGTAACAGGGTCAATGAGCAGTTCTTC. This translates into CASNRVNEQFF.

In regard to this clone: One end of the junction does not line up with germline, which may come from a read error. This rearrangement joins TRBV4-1 to TRBJ2-7; 9 nucleotides match TRBD1. The CDR3 sequence is 15 residues long. Germline values: CDR1 MGHRA, CDR2 YSYEKL. The chain's CDR3 is CASSQPGQGIYERYF. The CDR3, as DNA: TGCGCCAGCAGCCAGCCAGGACAGGGGATATACGAGCGGTACTTC.

The chain is built from TRBV6-5 and TRBJ1-1, with TRBD1 matching over 8 bases. The CDR3 covers 14 residues. Trimming removed 7 bases from V and 1 base from J; junction bases left unmatched: 5. CDR1 MNHEY and CDR2 SVGAGI come from the germline V gene. The CDR3 nucleotides are TGTGCCAGCAACCAGGGGGCGAGGAACACTGAAGCTTTCTTT. Its protein is CASNQGARNTEAFF.

This chain uses TRBV27 with TRBJ2-7; 9 nucleotides line up with TRBD1. V lost 7 bases, J lost 0 bases, and 10 bases stayed unmatched. Germline-derived CDR1 and CDR2 are MNHEY and SMNVEV (reference sequence). This CDR3 contains 16 residues. The CDR3 region is CASTPKPGQGSYEQYF. CDR3 nucleotide sequence: TGTGCCAGCACACCCAAACCGGGACAGGGCTCCTACGAGCAGTACTTC.

The V gene is TRBV28, the J gene TRBJ2-2; possible D gene TRBD2, 6 bases. Germline CDR1 and CDR2: MDHEN and SYDVKM. The CDR3 consists of 19 residues. V was shortened by 4 bases and J by 0 bases, with 21 bases between the two germline ends. CDR3 coding DNA: TGTGCCAGCAGTTCCCCGGGGGTGGCGGGCCAACCGAACACCGGGGAGCTGTTTTTT. Its translation is CASSSPGVAGQPNTGELFF.

The rearrangement links TRBV27 to TRBJ2-3, with a possible D match to TRBD1 (5 bases). The length of the CDR3 is 14 residues. V was pared by 3 bases and J by 2 bases, with 9 bases between. CDR1 MNHEY and CDR2 SMNVEV come from the germline V gene (reference sequence). This CDR3 is CASSLPGATDTQYF. The CDR3 DNA is TGTGCCAGCAGTTTGCCTGGGGCCACAGATACGCAGTATTTT.

The rearrangement uses TRBV9 and TRBJ2-3; D remains ambiguous. V lost 2 bases and J 0 bases, leaving 4 bases between the germline ends. The germline V gene encodes CDR1 SGDLS and CDR2 YYNGEE. The CDR3 extends over 13 amino acids. CDR3 sequence (DNA): TGTGCCAGCAGCGTTACTAGCACAGATACGCAGTATTTT. As protein: CASSVTSTDTQYF.

This rearrangement joins TRBV9 to TRBJ1-1; D is possibly TRBD1 (6 bases). Germline CDR1 SGDLS, CDR2 YYNGEE. This CDR3 region has 15 residues. Trimming removed 4 bases at V and 0 bases at J, with 13 bases between. The CDR3 reads CASSLGQSVNTEAFF. CDR3 in DNA: TGTGCCAGCAGCCTAGGACAGTCCGTGAACACTGAAGCTTTCTTT.

The chain has TRBV27 and TRBJ2-7; 8 bases agree with TRBD1. The CDR3 runs to 16 residues. Germline V CDR1 and CDR2: MNHEY, SMNVEV (reference sequence). V lost 5 bases to trimming and J lost 3 bases; unmatched junction nucleotides: 12. The CDR3 here is CASSKSQGVGLYEQYF. CDR3 coding DNA: TGTGCCAGCAGTAAATCACAGGGGGTCGGTCTCTACGAGCAGTACTTC.

On this clone: Since no conserved phenylalanine or tryptophan closes the CDR3, a read error is the likely cause. The chain combines TRBV19 with TRBJ2-2, with D possibly TRBD1 on 6 matching bases. The ends were cut back, 5 bases at V and 0 bases at J, with 16 bases in the middle. This CDR3 is 17 amino acids long. The germline V gene encodes CDR1 LNHDA and CDR2 SQIVND (reference sequence). CDR3 sequence: CASSVSTGQSNTGELFS. CDR3 bases: TGTGCCAGTAGTGTATCGACAGGCCAATCGAACACCGGGGAGCTGTTTTCT.

The chain uses TRBV9 and TRBJ1-5; the match to TRBD1 covers 8 bases. The CDR3 loop spans 13 amino acids. CDR1 and CDR2 from the germline V gene are SGDLS and YYNGEE. The trim removed 2 bases at V and 15 bases at J, leaving 10 bases unmatched. The CDR3 bases are TGTGCCAGCAGCGTCGGGACAGGAGGCGCTGTGCATTTT. Protein sequence: CASSVGTGGAVHF.

The rearrangement links TRBV28 to TRBJ2-1; TRBD2 is a possible D gene (5 bases). This CDR3 spans 13 amino acids. Germline V CDR1 and CDR2: MDHEN, SYDVKM. V dropped 7 bases and J dropped 10 bases, with 17 bases sitting between them. CDR3 in DNA: TGTGCCAGCACCCCCCCAGATCGCGGGGAGCAGTTCTTC. This gives the protein CASTPPDRGEQFF.